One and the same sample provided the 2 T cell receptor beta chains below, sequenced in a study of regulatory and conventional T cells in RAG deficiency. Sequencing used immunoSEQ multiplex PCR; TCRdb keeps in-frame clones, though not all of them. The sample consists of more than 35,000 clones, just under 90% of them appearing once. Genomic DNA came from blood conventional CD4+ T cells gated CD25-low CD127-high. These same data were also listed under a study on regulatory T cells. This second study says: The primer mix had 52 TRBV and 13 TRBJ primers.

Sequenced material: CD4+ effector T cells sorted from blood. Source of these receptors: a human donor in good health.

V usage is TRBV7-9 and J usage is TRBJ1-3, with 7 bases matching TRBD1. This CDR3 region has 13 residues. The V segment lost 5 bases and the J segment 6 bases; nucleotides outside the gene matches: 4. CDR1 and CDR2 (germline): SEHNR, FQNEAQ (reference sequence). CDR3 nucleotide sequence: TGTGCCAGCAGCCGGACAGGCGAAAACACCATATATTTT. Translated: CASSRTGENTIYF. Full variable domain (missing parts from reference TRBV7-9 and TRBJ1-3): DTGVSQNPRHKITKRGQNVTFRCDPISEHNRLYWYRQTLGQGPEFLTYFQNEAQLEKSRLLSDRFSAERPKGSFSTLEIQRTEQGDSAMYLCASSRTGENTIYFGEGSWLTVV.

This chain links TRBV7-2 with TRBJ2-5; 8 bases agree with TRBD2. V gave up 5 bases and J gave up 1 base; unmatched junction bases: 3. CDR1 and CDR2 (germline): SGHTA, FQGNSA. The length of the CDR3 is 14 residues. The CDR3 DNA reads TGTGCCAGCAGCCCAACTAGCGGCCAAGAGACCCAGTACTTC. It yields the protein CASSPTSGQETQYF.